The sequence of this TCR beta chain was determined in a study of metastatic and nonmetastatic thyroid tumors. Study details: Malignant and benign thyroid patients had repertoires compared in peripheral blood and tumor or nodule tissue. Study-level results: According to reports, the diversity of TCR beta was significantly higher in malignant thyroid tumors than in benign nodules, and this held in both blood and tumor samples.

Treatment of any kind had been given to no patient before thyroid surgery. In the original workflow: The distant-metastasis classifier for papillary thyroid cancer was built from CDR3 differences across clinicopathological groups. TCRdb reanalyzed the PCR reads via MiXCR. The V and J calls and clone size are TCRdb's, not the authors'. The table has approximately 16,000 clones, approximately 32% seen once. As for this clone: Its antigen is currently unknown.

Germline CDR1 KGHSH, CDR2 LQKENI. The CDR3 loop spans 15 amino acids. V lost 0 bases and J 7 bases, leaving 13 bases between the germline ends. The genes are TRBV18 and TRBJ2-1, with a weak D call TRBD2 (6 bases). What was sequenced was tumor tissue. This sequence was found in a male donor with papillary thyroid cancer or a benign thyroid nodule (not recorded which). Some clones in this sample may be carry-over from other donors' samples. Here the CDR3 reads CASSPPPTRSNEQFF. The CDR3, as DNA: TGTGCCAGCTCACCACCTCCGACTAGGTCGAATGAGCAGTTCTTC.